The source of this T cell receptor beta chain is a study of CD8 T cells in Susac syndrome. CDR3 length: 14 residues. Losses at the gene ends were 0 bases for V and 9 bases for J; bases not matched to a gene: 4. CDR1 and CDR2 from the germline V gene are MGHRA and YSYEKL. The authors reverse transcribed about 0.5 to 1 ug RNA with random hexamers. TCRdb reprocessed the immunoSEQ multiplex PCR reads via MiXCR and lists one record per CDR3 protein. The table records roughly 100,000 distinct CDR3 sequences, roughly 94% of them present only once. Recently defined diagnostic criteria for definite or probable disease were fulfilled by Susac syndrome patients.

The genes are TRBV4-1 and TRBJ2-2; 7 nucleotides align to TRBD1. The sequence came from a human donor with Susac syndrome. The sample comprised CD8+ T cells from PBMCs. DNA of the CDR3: TGCGCCAGCAGCCAAGAGACAGGGCTCTGGGAGCTGTTTTTT. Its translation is CASSQETGLWELFF.